The present T cell receptor beta chain was sequenced within a study of T-cell memory formation after mild COVID-19. About this clonotype: The antigen is unknown.

Researchers used 5'RACE with constant-segment primers to make TCR alpha and TCR beta cDNA libraries that carry sample barcodes and UMIs. TCRdb reanalysed the 5' RACE reads using MiXCR and keeps one entry per CDR3 protein. The table includes about 110,000 distinct CDR3 sequences, approximately 13% detected once. Regarding the study as a whole: Unconfirmed was the SARS-CoV-2 specificity of second-wave clones that peaked on day 37. Mainly CM and EM harbored the contracting CD4+ clones; mainly EMRA harbored the CD8+ ones.

Sequenced sample: PBMCs or a T cell subset sorted from them (not recorded which). The sequence came from an adult woman who had mild COVID-19 (a few samples of this study predate the infection). Cell type and time point are not known.

The chain's CDR3 is CASRGTGQYLGELFF. DNA for the CDR3: TGTGCCAGCAGAGGGACAGGGCAATACCTCGGGGAGCTGTTTTTT. The chain joins TRBV12-3 or TRBV12-4 to TRBJ2-2; 9 bases are a match to TRBD1. V lost 6 bases to trimming and J lost 7 bases; unmatched junction nucleotides: 9. There are 15 residues in the CDR3.